Below, 30 T cell receptor beta chains from the same sample are listed, as sequenced in a study of T cell repertoires in cytomegalovirus infection. These receptors' antigens are unknown. TCRdb called the reads again in MiXCR, with one record for every CDR3 protein. The data contain a few hundred thousand distinct CDR3 sequences, almost 40% of them seen just once; the ten biggest clones take up about 48%. The sequencing used cultured PBMCs, collected from culture after CMV antigen stimulation. The receptors come from a human donor in good health (CMV status not recorded). Some clones in this sample may be carry-over from other donors' samples.

V usage is TRBV15 and J usage is TRBJ2-1, with D unclear. The V end lost 5 bases, the J end lost 12 bases, and 17 bases lay between the germline ends. The CDR3 sequence is 13 residues long. CDR1 and CDR2 from the germline V gene are LNHNV and YYDKDF (reference sequence). The CDR3 is CATSRAPKPRQFF. For the CDR3, the DNA is TGTGCCACCAGCCGGGCGCCTAAACCAAGGCAGTTCTTC.

The chain has TRBV12-3 or TRBV12-4 and TRBJ1-2; the D gene is possibly TRBD1 (6 bases). The ends were cut back, 3 bases at V and 5 bases at J, with 13 bases in the middle. The CDR3 is 14 amino acids. Here the CDR3 DNA reads TGTGCCAGCAGTTTGGGGGGGCTAGGGTATGGCTACACCTTC. Translated, it gives CASSLGGLGYGYTF.

This clonotype was detected only a few times. The genes are TRBV6-6 and TRBJ1-2; 7 positions agree with TRBD1. The ends lost 2 bases at V and 8 bases at J; junction bases unmatched: 11. The germline V gene has CDR1 MNHNY and CDR2 SVGAGI (reference sequence). CDR3 length: 15 residues. Written as DNA, the CDR3 is TGTGCCAGCAGTTACGCTGGACAGGTCTTGCGGGGCTACACCTTC. Protein product: CASSYAGQVLRGYTF.

This clonotype was counted many times. The chain recombines TRBV7-6 with TRBJ2-1; TRBD2 matches at 13 bases. After removal of 5 bases from V and 2 bases from J, the junction contained 21 bases not matched to a gene. In germline, CDR1 is SGHVS, CDR2 FNYEAQ. This CDR3 contains 22 residues. The CDR3: CASSPRPLTGTSGVVTYNEQFF. In DNA, the CDR3 is TGTGCCAGCAGCCCTCGGCCCCTCACCGGGACTAGCGGGGTTGTGACCTACAATGAGCAGTTCTTC.

The table lists this clonotype with a count of one. This chain uses TRBV5-6 with TRBJ2-7, with a tentative D call TRBD2 (5 bases). Germline CDR1 and CDR2: SGHDT and YYEEEE. The V end lost 4 bases, the J end lost 4 bases, and 12 bases lay between the germline ends. The CDR3 is made up of 13 amino acids. The CDR3 nucleotides are TGTGCCAGCAGCGCGGGCCGTCATTACGAGCAGTACTTC. This encodes CASSAGRHYEQYF.

This chain joins TRBV7-2 and TRBJ2-3; D unresolved. Germline loops: CDR1 SGHTA, CDR2 FQGNSA. V lost 5 bases, J lost 2 bases, and 8 bases lay in between. The CDR3 runs 13 residues. The DNA for the CDR3 is TGTGCCAGCAGCCCGCCGGCCACAGATACGCAGTATTTT. It encodes CASSPPATDTQYF.

The chain links TRBV7-2 to TRBJ2-5, with D perhaps being TRBD1 or TRBD2 (6 bases each). The germline gives CDR1 SGHTA, CDR2 FQGNSA. The CDR3 has 14 amino acids. The V gene lost 5 bases and the J gene lost 5 bases, with 15 bases spanning the gap. The CDR3 DNA sequence: TGTGCCAGCAGCCCCGCTAGGGGGGTTGAGACCCAGTACTTC. As protein: CASSPARGVETQYF.

This clonotype has just a few counts. The gene calls are TRBV5-6 and TRBJ2-1; 9 positions agree with TRBD2. Germline V gene sequence: CDR1 SGHDT, CDR2 YYEEEE. The CDR3 consists of 15 residues. V was clipped by 0 bases and J by 6 bases; unmatched bases: 4. The CDR3 DNA reads as TGTGCCAGCAGCTTGGCCGGGACTAGCTTCAATGAGCAGTTCTTC. It specifies CASSLAGTSFNEQFF.

This clonotype was seen a few times. The chain carries TRBV7-2 and TRBJ2-1; 10 bases align to TRBD2. CDR3 size: 15 residues. From germline, CDR1 is SGHTA and CDR2 FQGNSA. J gave up 10 bases and V 2 bases, and 8 bases lay outside the gene matches. CDR3 in amino acids: CASSLLLAGASEQFF. CDR3 DNA sequence: TGTGCCAGCAGCTTACTTCTAGCGGGGGCCTCGGAGCAGTTCTTC.

The rearrangement joins TRBV4-2 to TRBJ2-1; TRBD2 matches 9 bases. V shed 4 bases and J 10 bases; nucleotides not matched to a gene: 17. This CDR3 region has 17 residues. The V gene's germline CDR1 is LGHNA and CDR2 YNFKEQ. CDR3 sequence: CASSPLVGRGGRGEQFF. As DNA, the CDR3 is TGTGCCAGCAGCCCCCTTGTGGGGCGGGGGGGGAGGGGGGAGCAGTTCTTC.

The chain has TRBV14 and TRBJ2-5, with 7 bases identical to TRBD1. Germline V gene data show CDR1 as SGHDN and CDR2 as FVKESK. The CDR3 length is 15 residues. The ends lost 4 bases at V and 7 bases at J; junction bases unmatched: 12. The CDR3: CASSPLDRAAGTQYF. In DNA form, the CDR3 reads TGTGCCAGCAGCCCTTTAGACAGGGCGGCTGGGACCCAGTACTTC.

The rearrangement links TRBV12-5 to TRBJ2-2; TRBD2 is a possible D gene (5 bases). The V gene lost 3 bases and the J gene lost 4 bases, with 15 bases spanning the gap. The CDR3 is made up of 16 amino acids. The germline CDR1 and CDR2 sequences are LGHNT and FRNRAP. The CDR3 nucleotides read TGTGCTAGTGGTTTAATTGTGGGAGTCCGCACCGGGGAGCTGTTTTTT. Translation: CASGLIVGVRTGELFF.

The J gene is TRBJ2-1, the V gene TRBV7-9; tentatively, D is TRBD1 or TRBD2 (5 bases each). Germline CDR1 and CDR2: SEHNR and FQNEAQ (reference sequence). The CDR3 covers 14 residues. V lost 1 base and J 7 bases, leaving 11 bases between the germline ends. DNA of the CDR3: TGTGCCAGCAGCTTAGTGGGACGATCGAATGAGCAGTTCTTC. This gives the protein CASSLVGRSNEQFF.

This clonotype was seen just once. One end of the junction varies from germline; a read error may be responsible. The rearrangement uses TRBV6-2 or TRBV6-3 and TRBJ1-1, with TRBD1 as a possible D gene (6 bases). The germline V gene has CDR1 MNHEY and CDR2 SVGEGT. The CDR3 totals 16 residues. DNA of the CDR3: TGTACCAGCAGCGCTCTCAGAGGGGGAATTTACACTGAAGCTTTCTTT. Translation: CTSSALRGGIYTEAFF.

This clonotype was picked up a small number of times. In nucleotides, the CDR3 is TGTGCCAGCAGTTTATTTGGACAGGGGAGGGACAATGAGCAGTTCTTC. Its protein product is CASSLFGQGRDNEQFF. The chain employs TRBV28 and TRBJ2-1; 9 nucleotides line up with TRBD1. This CDR3 has 16 amino acids. Germline lookup yields CDR1 MDHEN and CDR2 SYDVKM. Trimming cost V 1 base and J 5 bases; bases outside gene matches: 6.

The chain combines TRBV25-1 with TRBJ2-2; 8 bases are a match to TRBD2. Trimming removed 7 bases from V and 1 base from J; junction bases left unmatched: 5. The length of the CDR3 is 15 residues. CDR1 and CDR2 (germline): MGHDK, SYGVNS. The CDR3 DNA is TGTGCCAGCACCGGGGGGGGGGGGAACACCGGGGAGCTGTTTTTT. It translates to CASTGGGGNTGELFF.

The table lists this clonotype with a few counts. The genes are TRBV7-4 and TRBJ1-1, with TRBD1 as a possible D gene (5 bases). Per germline, CDR1 SGHVT and CDR2 SQSDAQ. V lost 1 base to trimming and J lost 6 bases, with 15 bases between them. The CDR3 has 15 residues. The CDR3 nucleotides are TGTGCCAGCAGCTTAGAGGTGTTGGGGGAGGCTGAAGCTTTCTTT. Translating gives CASSLEVLGEAEAFF.

The chain uses TRBV18 and TRBJ1-4; TRBD1 agrees at 10 bases. Looked up from germline, CDR1 is KGHSH and CDR2 is LQKENI. V lost 3 bases, J lost 8 bases, and 3 bases stayed unmatched. The CDR3 sequence is 14 residues long. The chain's CDR3 is CASSPDRGSEKLFF. The CDR3 DNA is TGTGCCAGCTCACCGGACAGGGGGAGCGAAAAACTGTTTTTT.

V gene TRBV7-9 combines with J gene TRBJ2-5; 13 bases match TRBD2. Germline CDR1 reads SEHNR; CDR2 reads FQNEAQ (reference sequence). After removal of 5 bases from V and 4 bases from J, the junction contained 7 bases not matched to a gene. This CDR3 comprises 16 residues. CDR3 sequence (DNA): TGTGCCAGCAGCCCCCAGGGACTAGCGGGACGAGAGACCCAGTACTTC. Amino acids: CASSPQGLAGRETQYF.

This clonotype appeared a few times. The chain links TRBV12-3 or TRBV12-4 to TRBJ2-7; D is unresolved. The CDR3 totals 13 residues. Trimming removed 0 bases from V and 5 bases from J, with 8 bases in between. Here the CDR3 reads CASSLARPHEQYF. The CDR3 coding sequence is TGTGCCAGCAGTTTAGCGCGACCTCACGAGCAGTACTTC.

This clonotype was seen a single time. The chain joins TRBV20-1 to TRBJ1-3, with D tentatively TRBD1 (5 bases). Between the trimmed V and J ends, which lost 5 bases and 0 bases, there was a span of 14 bases. The germline gives CDR1 DFQATT, CDR2 SNEGSKA (reference sequence). CDR3 length: 15 residues. The CDR3 loop reads CSAPEFRVSGNTIYF. Here the CDR3 DNA reads TGCAGTGCTCCGGAGTTCAGGGTCTCTGGAAACACCATATATTTT.

CDR3 coding DNA: TGTGCCAGCAGTTTCCCGAGCCGGCCCCTCCACTTT. It is translated as CASSFPSRPLHF. V is TRBV28 and J is TRBJ1-6; D gene uncertain. CDR1 and CDR2 (germline): MDHEN, SYDVKM. The CDR3 contains 12 residues. The V and J ends lost 3 bases and 13 bases respectively, with 10 bases between them.

This clonotype was detected many times. The rearrangement links TRBV7-2 to TRBJ2-5; 7 bases match TRBD1. The CDR3 is 15 amino acids. J gave up 6 bases and V 0 bases, and 7 bases lay outside the gene matches. The germline gives CDR1 SGHTA, CDR2 FQGNSA. The CDR3 region is CASSLAPGGMKTQYF. The CDR3 region has the DNA TGTGCCAGCAGCTTAGCTCCAGGGGGTATGAAGACCCAGTACTTC.

This clonotype was recorded once. The chain employs TRBV5-6 and TRBJ2-7; possible D gene TRBD2, 5 bases. This CDR3 is 15 amino acids long. Trimming stripped 4 bases from V and 0 bases from J, with 14 bases between. Germline-derived CDR1 and CDR2 are SGHDT and YYEEEE. In DNA, the CDR3 is TGTGCCAGCAGCCCGCCGGGGAGTTCCTCCTACGAGCAGTACTTC. Its protein product is CASSPPGSSSYEQYF.

The V and J genes are TRBV5-1 and TRBJ1-4; 7 nucleotides align to TRBD1. Germline V gives CDR1 SGHRS, CDR2 YFSETQ. V dropped 0 bases and J dropped 8; count of bases not matched to a gene: 7. The CDR3 runs 15 residues. For the CDR3, the DNA is TGCGCCAGCAGCTTGGAAGGGGGCGCAGGGGAAAAACTGTTTTTT. Translated, it gives CASSLEGGAGEKLFF.

The J gene is TRBJ2-2, the V gene TRBV4-2; D may be TRBD1 or TRBD2 (6 bases each). This CDR3 contains 16 residues. Germline assignment: CDR1 LGHNA and CDR2 YNFKEQ. Trimming cost V 4 bases and J 6 bases, with 18 bases left between them. The CDR3 loop is CASSPVLSGASGELFF. CDR3 in DNA: TGTGCCAGCAGCCCAGTCCTCTCGGGGGCCTCCGGGGAGCTGTTTTTT.

CDR3 loop: CASSLRPPGFSGNTIYF. DNA for the CDR3: TGTGCCAGCAGCTTACGACCACCGGGATTTTCTGGAAACACCATATATTTT. The rearrangement links TRBV7-9 to TRBJ1-3; D is unclear. The CDR3 totals 17 residues. The germline CDR1 and CDR2 sequences are SEHNR and FQNEAQ (reference sequence). With 2 bases removed from V and 1 base from J, the gap between germline ends came to 15 bases.

The chain's CDR3 is CASSPGGARDTEAFF. The DNA for the CDR3 is TGTGCCAGCAGCCCCGGGGGGGCCAGGGACACTGAAGCTTTCTTT. The chain is built from TRBV7-2 and TRBJ1-1; D might be TRBD1 (6 bases). The CDR3 covers 15 residues. Germline-derived CDR1 and CDR2 are SGHTA and FQGNSA. Trimming cost V 5 bases and J 3 bases, with 16 bases left between them.

V and J are TRBV7-2 and TRBJ2-3, with D perhaps TRBD2 (7 bases). Germline lookup yields CDR1 SGHTA and CDR2 FQGNSA. The CDR3 contains 15 residues. The V end was cut by 4 bases, the J end by 6 bases, with 17 bases between. CDR3 sequence: CASSYTGGRWDTQYF. The CDR3 DNA sequence: TGTGCCAGCAGCTATACCGGGGGGCGGTGGGATACGCAGTATTTT.

The chain recombines TRBV7-8 with TRBJ1-5; D is unresolved. The CDR3 is 14 residues long. V dropped 2 bases and J dropped 5 bases, with 10 bases sitting between them. The germline V gene has CDR1 SGHVS and CDR2 FQNEAQ. The CDR3 DNA reads TGTGCCAGCAGCTTACGTGTCGGGTATCAGCCCCAGCATTTT. Translation: CASSLRVGYQPQHF. Looking up the rest from reference TRBV7-8 and TRBJ1-5 gives the full variable domain: GAGVSQSPRYKVAKRGQDVALRCDPISGHVSLFWYQQALGQGPEFLTYFQNEAQLDKSGLPSDRFFAERPEGSVSTLKIQRTQQEDSAVYLCASSLRVGYQPQHFGDGTRLSIL.